What follows are 32 T cell receptor beta chains derived from one specimen sequenced in a study of T cells in Graves' hyperthyroidism and ophthalmopathy. What was amplified from RNA transcripts were TCR beta CDR3 regions. The HTBI primer set drove a first-round RT-PCR of the TCR CDR3. A single record per CDR3 protein comes from TCRdb applying MiXCR to the multiplex PCR reads. This table has over 500,000 distinct CDR3 sequences, roughly a sixth appearing once. The sequencing input was blood. The receptors were gathered from a young woman with Graves' ophthalmopathy.

This clonotype was seen at least ten times. CDR3 sequence reads: CASSLEGTETGELFF. For the CDR3, the DNA is TGTGCCAGCAGCTTAGAAGGGACAGAAACCGGGGAGCTGTTTTTT. V gene TRBV11-2 combines with J gene TRBJ2-2; 7 positions agree with TRBD1. Germline CDR1 SGHAT, CDR2 FQNNGV. V lost 0 bases to trimming and J lost 5 bases; unmatched junction nucleotides: 3. The CDR3 sequence is 15 residues long.

A note on this clonotype: A much larger clone lies a single base off, so this may be a read error. The J gene is TRBJ1-1, the V gene TRBV5-5; 7 bases agree with TRBD1. This CDR3 is 14 amino acids long. Looked up from germline, CDR1 is SGHKS and CDR2 is YYEKEE (reference sequence). The CDR3 protein is CGSSLEPGTAEAFF. The CDR3 nucleotides read TGTGGCAGCAGCCTAGAACCTGGGACAGCCGAAGCTTTCTTT.

This clonotype showed up many times. This sequence joins TRBV27 and TRBJ2-3; D not certain. The CDR3 length is 12 residues. The V gene's germline CDR1 is MNHEY and CDR2 SMNVEV (reference sequence). Deletions cut 5 bases from V and 6 bases from J, with 9 bases between. CDR3 coding DNA: TGTGCCAGCAGTGTTCTAGGGGATACGCAGTATTTT. Translation: CASSVLGDTQYF.

At least ten counts were recorded for this clonotype. This chain uses TRBV28 with TRBJ2-3; perhaps TRBD2 as D (6 bases). In germline, CDR1 is MDHEN, CDR2 SYDVKM. V lost 4 bases and J lost 0, with 14 bases in between. The CDR3 is 16 amino acids. CDR3 protein: CASSWTGSQSTDTQYF. DNA of the CDR3: TGTGCCAGCAGTTGGACCGGGAGCCAAAGCACAGATACGCAGTATTTT. Complete variable domain (other parts from reference TRBV28 and TRBJ2-3): DVKVTQSSRYLVKRTGEKVFLECVQDMDHENMFWYRQDPGLGLRLIYFSYDVKMKEKGDIPEGYSVSREKKERFSLILESASTNQTSMYLCASSWTGSQSTDTQYFGPGTRLTVL.

The CDR3: CASSLREREEQFF. The DNA for the CDR3 is TGTGCCAGCAGTTTAAGGGAAAGGGAAGAGCAGTTCTTC. V and J are TRBV12-3 or TRBV12-4 and TRBJ2-1; D is unresolved. V dropped 2 bases and J dropped 10 bases, with 12 bases sitting between them. The CDR3 extends over 13 amino acids.

This clonotype was detected only a few times. The chain couples TRBV7-9 to TRBJ2-1; TRBD2 might be the D (6 bases). Germline CDR1 SEHNR, CDR2 FQNEAQ (reference sequence). Trimming cost V 1 base and J 7 bases, with 14 bases left between them. This CDR3 region has 15 residues. For the CDR3, the DNA is TGTGCCAGCAGCTTAGGTTTGGAGGGGAAAAATGAGCAGTTCTTC. Translating gives CASSLGLEGKNEQFF.

This clonotype was seen many times. The chain employs TRBV30 and TRBJ2-2; TRBD2 matches 9 bases. V lost 5 bases to trimming and J lost 7 bases; unmatched junction nucleotides: 14. The CDR3 runs 16 residues. Germline loops: CDR1 GTSNPN, CDR2 SVGIG (reference sequence). Here the CDR3 reads CAWGDEASGTGGELFF. The CDR3 nucleotides read TGTGCCTGGGGAGACGAGGCTAGCGGGACTGGCGGGGAGCTGTTTTTT.

As regards this clonotype: This may arise from a read error, as a much more abundant clone is one base away. The chain combines TRBV28 with TRBJ1-1; D is uncertain. Germline loops: CDR1 MDHEN, CDR2 SYDVKM. CDR3 length: 13 residues. DNA of the CDR3: TGTGCCAGCAGCACCCCAACACCAACTGAAGCTTTATTT. This encodes CASSTPTPTEALF. Supplemented by reference TRBV28 and TRBJ1-1, the full variable domain reads DVKVTQSSRYLVKRTGEKVFLECVQDMDHENMFWYRQDPGLGLRLIYFSYDVKMKEKGDIPEGYSVSREKKERFSLILESASTNQTSMYLCASSTPTPTEALFGQGTRLTVV.

CDR3 coding DNA: TGTGCCAGTAGTATAGATCGGCTGACTGAAGCTTTCTTT. It yields the protein CASSIDRLTEAFF. The V and J genes are TRBV19 and TRBJ1-1; D is ambiguous. Germline CDR1 and CDR2: LNHDA and SQIVND (reference sequence). V was trimmed by 0 bases and J by 5 bases, leaving 7 bases between them. This CDR3 comprises 13 residues.

This rearrangement joins TRBV13 to TRBJ2-1; 10 nucleotides line up with TRBD2. The V gene's germline CDR1 is PRHDT and CDR2 FYEKMQ (reference sequence). V lost 7 bases to trimming and J lost 4 bases; unmatched junction nucleotides: 4. The CDR3 covers 14 residues. CDR3 protein: CASTSGRGYNEQFF. CDR3 in DNA: TGTGCCAGCACGAGCGGGAGGGGATACAATGAGCAGTTCTTC.

In its sample, this clonotype was seen many times. J is TRBJ2-7 and V is TRBV20-1; either TRBD1 or TRBD2 may supply D (6 bases each). CDR1 and CDR2 (germline): DFQATT, SNEGSKA (reference sequence). The CDR3 totals 14 residues. Trimming left V 6 bases short and J 0 bases short, with 15 bases between. Written as DNA, the CDR3 is TGCAGTGCCAAGGGGGACTCCTCCTCCTACGAGCAGTACTTC. Translated: CSAKGDSSSYEQYF.

There are many counts of this clonotype. The V gene is TRBV7-6, the J gene TRBJ1-1; D is ambiguous. The CDR3 extends over 15 amino acids. In germline, CDR1 is SGHVS, CDR2 FNYEAQ. Trimming pared 0 bases from V and 3 bases from J, leaving 11 bases between. The CDR3 protein is CASSLAGDEDTEAFF. CDR3 DNA: TGTGCCAGCAGCTTAGCTGGGGATGAGGACACTGAAGCTTTCTTT.

This clonotype came up many times. DNA for the CDR3: TGCGCCAGCAGCCAAGTGGGCAGGGCCGAGCAGTACTTC. It codes for CASSQVGRAEQYF. The V call is TRBV4-1, the J call TRBJ2-7; D perhaps matches TRBD1 (5 bases). The CDR3 spans 13 residues. The ends were cut back, 1 base at V and 6 bases at J, with 10 bases in the middle. Germline values: CDR1 MGHRA, CDR2 YSYEKL.

CDR3 in amino acids: CASSFDRAHQPQHF. The CDR3 nucleotides read TGTGCCAGCAGCTTCGACAGGGCCCATCAGCCCCAGCATTTT. The rearrangement uses TRBV13 and TRBJ1-5; 7 bases are shared with TRBD1. V dropped 3 bases and J dropped 5; count of bases not matched to a gene: 4. Germline V gene sequence: CDR1 PRHDT, CDR2 FYEKMQ (reference sequence). The CDR3 extends over 14 amino acids. The complete variable domain, with remaining parts taken from reference TRBV13 and TRBJ1-5, reads AAGVIQSPRHLIKEKRETATLKCYPIPRHDTVYWYQQGPGQDPQFLISFYEKMQSDKGSIPDRFSAQQFSDYHSELNMSSLELGDSALYFCASSFDRAHQPQHFGDGTRLSIL.

This clonotype was detected only a few times. V usage is TRBV6-1 and J usage is TRBJ1-2; D unresolved. The V gene's germline CDR1 is MNHNS and CDR2 SASEGT. This CDR3 region has 13 residues. Trimming removed 2 bases from V and 8 bases from J, with 12 bases in between. The CDR3 nucleotides are TGTGCCAGCAGTGAAATTCAACCGGGCGGCTACACCTTC. Its translation is CASSEIQPGGYTF.

This clonotype was observed many times. This chain connects TRBV28 to TRBJ2-7; a possible D gene is TRBD2 (5 bases). Germline CDR1 is MDHEN and CDR2 is SYDVKM. The length of the CDR3 is 12 residues. Trimming took off 6 bases at V and 4 bases at J, with 10 bases between the two ends. CDR3 nucleotide sequence: TGTGCCAGCAGCGGGATGGCATACGAGCAGTACTTC. Translated, it gives CASSGMAYEQYF.

This clonotype was seen a few times. The rearrangement uses TRBV19 and TRBJ1-5; maybe TRBD1 (5 bases). V dropped 6 bases and J dropped 0 bases, with 12 bases sitting between them. CDR3 length equals 15 residues. Germline CDR1 LNHDA, CDR2 SQIVND (reference sequence). CDR3 nucleotides: TGTGCCAGTAGCCGGGGCCTTTATAGCAATCAGCCCCAGCATTTT. Translated: CASSRGLYSNQPQHF.

This clonotype has a handful of counts. The rearrangement uses TRBV15 and TRBJ2-1, with D hard to call. Trimming cost V 2 bases and J 9 bases, with 8 bases left between them. CDR1 is LNHNV, CDR2 YYDKDF, per germline (reference sequence). CDR3 length equals 12 residues. Here the CDR3 DNA reads TGTGCCACCAGCAGAACCGGCGGTGAGCAGTTCTTC. Its translation is CATSRTGGEQFF.

This clonotype was detected only a few times. The chain uses TRBV5-1 and TRBJ2-1; 10 nucleotides line up with TRBD1. The CDR3 is made up of 17 amino acids. Germline CDR1 SGHRS, CDR2 YFSETQ. V was pared by 3 bases and J by 2 bases, with 8 bases of the junction left unmatched. In DNA form, the CDR3 reads TGCGCCAGCAGCTGGCGGGCCGGGACAGGGGCCTACAATGAGCAGTTCTTC. It is translated as CASSWRAGTGAYNEQFF.

A few counts support this clonotype. This rearrangement joins TRBV4-1 to TRBJ2-7; D not resolved. Trimming removed 2 bases from V and 2 bases from J, with 16 bases in between. The CDR3 consists of 16 residues. CDR1 and CDR2 from the germline V gene are MGHRA and YSYEKL. For the CDR3, the DNA is TGCGCCAGCAGCCAATTTTTTATAGGCGTCACCTACGAGCAGTACTTC. It specifies CASSQFFIGVTYEQYF.

This clonotype appeared a few times. This chain connects TRBV29-1 to TRBJ1-1; D not certain. The CDR3 is 13 amino acids. The germline V gene has CDR1 SQVTM and CDR2 ANQGSEA. Trimming cost V 5 bases and J 4 bases, with 14 bases left between them. CDR3 nucleotide sequence: TGCAGCGTTTACACGGTTCTCGGCACTGAAGCTTTCTTT. Translation: CSVYTVLGTEAFF.

This clonotype was seen more than once but under ten times. This chain connects TRBV12-3 or TRBV12-4 to TRBJ1-5; D is ambiguous. Deletions cut 5 bases from V and 6 bases from J, with 11 bases between. This CDR3 has 13 residues. The DNA for the CDR3 is TGTGCCAGCAGTGAAAGACACAGTCAGCCCCAGCATTTT. Translation gives CASSERHSQPQHF.

In this sample, this clonotype turned up a few times. The chain carries TRBV4-1 and TRBJ1-5; 9 nucleotides line up with TRBD1. The length of the CDR3 is 16 residues. V trimming: 0 bases; J trimming: 6 bases; junction bases outside the gene matches: 6. Germline V lookup: CDR1 MGHRA, CDR2 YSYEKL. The CDR3 region is CASSQERTGVFQPQHF. CDR3 in DNA: TGCGCCAGCAGCCAAGAGAGGACAGGGGTATTTCAGCCCCAGCATTTT.

The J gene is TRBJ2-3, the V gene TRBV7-2, with TRBD2 matching over 12 bases. Germline-derived CDR1 and CDR2 are SGHTA and FQGNSA. The CDR3 sequence is 18 residues long. V lost 0 bases and J lost 5; bases outside the gene matches: 9. The CDR3: CASSLAGLAGGPGDTQYF. DNA for the CDR3: TGTGCCAGCAGCTTAGCAGGGCTAGCGGGAGGGCCTGGAGATACGCAGTATTTT.

The V and J genes are TRBV11-1 and TRBJ2-7, with TRBD1 matching 11 bases. This CDR3 has 13 residues. The ends lost 8 bases at V and 2 bases at J; junction bases unmatched: 2. Germline CDR1 and CDR2: SGHAT and FQDESV (reference sequence). The CDR3 sequence is CASRDRGTYEQYF. The CDR3 nucleotides read TGTGCCAGCCGGGACAGGGGGACCTACGAGCAGTACTTC.

To note about this clonotype: One end of the junction is discordant with germline, which a read error may explain. This chain connects TRBV6-1 to TRBJ1-1; D ambiguous. Germline V CDR1 and CDR2: MNHNS, SASEGT. The CDR3 loop spans 13 amino acids. The DNA of the CDR3 is TGTGCCAGCAGTGGGCGGGTGAACGCTGAAGCTTTCTTT. It specifies CASSGRVNAEAFF.

This clonotype was recorded at least ten times. This rearrangement joins TRBV14 to TRBJ1-1; D is unclear. The germline V gene has CDR1 SGHDN and CDR2 FVKESK. The CDR3 is made up of 13 amino acids. Trimming took 3 bases from V and 4 from J, leaving 9 bases between them. The CDR3 coding sequence is TGTGCCAGCAGCCAGACGTTGAGCACTGAAGCTTTCTTT. It translates to CASSQTLSTEAFF.

CDR3 loop: CASSLNTGQDTEAFF. The CDR3 region has the DNA TGTGCCAGCAGCTTAAACACAGGGCAGGACACTGAAGCTTTCTTT. The chain has TRBV7-9 and TRBJ1-1; tentative D call: TRBD1 (6 bases). Trimming took 2 bases from V and 3 from J, leaving 13 bases between them. This CDR3 region has 15 residues. Germline V CDR1 and CDR2: SEHNR, FQNEAQ (reference sequence).

There are a few counts of this clonotype. The chain combines TRBV19 with TRBJ1-5; 9 bases are shared with TRBD1. Germline assignment: CDR1 LNHDA and CDR2 SQIVND (reference sequence). V was clipped by 5 bases and J by 6 bases; unmatched bases: 5. This CDR3 region has 14 residues. The CDR3 region is CASSGTGKGQPQHF. The CDR3 bases are TGTGCCAGTAGTGGGACAGGGAAGGGTCAGCCCCAGCATTTT.

Comments on this clonotype: A read error may be the cause here, since a much bigger clone is one base away. The V and J genes are TRBV12-3 or TRBV12-4 and TRBJ1-2, with a weak D call TRBD1 (5 bases). The CDR3 totals 15 residues. V shed 5 bases and J shed 4 bases, with 17 bases lying between them. DNA for the CDR3: TGTGCCAGCAGTGGGCGGGGGGGTTTGGGCTATGGCTACACCTTC. As protein: CASSGRGGLGYGYTF.

This clonotype was seen more than once but under ten times. The chain joins TRBV3-1 to TRBJ1-1; the match to TRBD1 covers 8 bases. V shed 1 base, J shed 8 bases, and the junction held 6 bases outside the gene matches. The germline gives CDR1 LGHDT, CDR2 YNNKEL (reference sequence). The CDR3 extends over 14 amino acids. CDR3 bases: TGTGCCAGCAGCCAAGGACCCGGGACAGGAGAAGCTTTCTTT. Translation gives CASSQGPGTGEAFF. The entire variable domain, with the rest obtained from reference TRBV3-1 and TRBJ1-1, is as follows: DTAVSQTPKYLVTQMGNDKSIKCEQNLGHDTMYWYKQDSKKFLKIMFSYNNKELIINETVPNRFSPKSPDKAHLNLHINSLELGDSAVYFCASSQGPGTGEAFFGQGTRLTVV.

This clonotype was counted ten times or more. The rearrangement joins TRBV9 to TRBJ2-1, with TRBD2 matching over 11 bases. The germline V gene encodes CDR1 SGDLS and CDR2 YYNGEE. V shed 4 bases and J 5 bases; nucleotides not matched to a gene: 5. The CDR3 extends over 15 amino acids. Here the CDR3 DNA reads TGTGCCAGCAGCTTAGCGGGAGGGCGGAACAATGAGCAGTTCTTC. Translating it yields CASSLAGGRNNEQFF.